The 17 T cell receptor beta chains below all came from one sample that was sequenced in a study of T cells in Graves' hyperthyroidism and ophthalmopathy. RNA transcripts yielded amplified TCR beta CDR3 regions. Researchers ran a first-round RT-PCR on the TCR CDR3 using the HTBI primer set. TCRdb passed the multiplex PCR reads through MiXCR, listing each CDR3 protein once. The data contain about 380,000 distinct CDR3 sequences, 18% of them seen just once; the ten biggest clones take up 35% to 50%. The sample consisted of blood. These receptor sequences come from a man younger than 35 with Graves' ophthalmopathy.

This chain connects TRBV4-1 to TRBJ1-5, with D uncertain. Trimming cost V 0 bases and J 0 bases, with 12 bases left between them. Germline values: CDR1 MGHRA, CDR2 YSYEKL. The CDR3 consists of 17 residues. CDR3 amino acids: CASSQEAGPYSNQPQHF. CDR3 DNA sequence: TGCGCCAGCAGCCAAGAAGCCGGACCGTATAGCAATCAGCCCCAGCATTTT.

This clonotype was seen only a few times. The V and J genes are TRBV4-1 and TRBJ2-5; no clear D. V shed 0 bases and J shed 5 bases, with 4 bases lying between them. CDR1 is MGHRA and CDR2 is YSYEKL in the germline V gene. CDR3 size: 12 residues. As DNA, the CDR3 is TGCGCCAGCAGCCAAGAGGACGAGACCCAGTACTTC. Residues: CASSQEDETQYF.

V is TRBV12-3 or TRBV12-4 and J is TRBJ1-2; the match to TRBD1 covers 10 bases. The V segment lost 7 bases and the J segment 3 bases; nucleotides outside the gene matches: 8. The CDR3 loop spans 15 amino acids. CDR3 residues: CASTPGQGLYYGYTF. The CDR3 DNA follows: TGTGCCAGCACCCCGGGACAGGGGCTATACTATGGCTACACCTTC.

The chain uses TRBV29-1 and TRBJ2-1; D remains ambiguous. Germline CDR1 and CDR2: SQVTM and ANQGSEA. Trimming pared 3 bases from V and 14 bases from J, leaving 14 bases between. The CDR3 loop spans 11 amino acids. The DNA for the CDR3 is TGCAGCGTTGACCGGCAGAAAAGGGAGTTCTTC. Encoded protein: CSVDRQKREFF.

In its sample, this clonotype was seen many times. The V gene is TRBV7-6, the J gene TRBJ2-5; D remains ambiguous. The germline gives CDR1 SGHVS, CDR2 FNYEAQ. This CDR3 has 14 amino acids. The ends were cut back, 3 bases at V and 1 base at J, with 9 bases in the middle. The CDR3 here is CASSFSGSQETQYF. The CDR3 bases are TGTGCCAGCAGCTTTTCGGGCAGCCAAGAGACCCAGTACTTC.

This clonotype was found a few times. The rearrangement joins TRBV25-1 to TRBJ1-1; 7 nucleotides agree with TRBD1. This CDR3 contains 13 residues. Germline CDR1 is MGHDK and CDR2 is SYGVNS. The V and J ends lost 9 bases and 0 bases, in that order; junction bases with no gene match: 4. The CDR3 loop reads CARGQHMNTEAFF. CDR3 sequence (DNA): TGTGCCAGGGGACAGCACATGAACACTGAAGCTTTCTTT.

This clonotype was detected many times. The rearrangement joins TRBV4-1 to TRBJ1-2; TRBD1 agrees at 10 bases. From germline, CDR1 is MGHRA and CDR2 YSYEKL. The CDR3 sequence is 16 residues long. With 1 base clipped from V and 5 bases from J, the junction kept 7 bases outside the gene matches. The DNA of the CDR3 is TGCGCCAGCAGCCAAGCTCACACGGGACAGGGGTATGGCTACACCTTC. Translation gives CASSQAHTGQGYGYTF.

This clonotype was counted many times. This chain joins TRBV12-3 or TRBV12-4 and TRBJ2-7; perhaps TRBD1 as D (5 bases). The V gene lost 1 base and the J gene lost 2 bases, with 12 bases spanning the gap. CDR3 length equals 15 residues. This chain's CDR3 is CASSLGLGRAYEQYF. CDR3 nucleotide sequence: TGTGCCAGCAGTTTAGGATTGGGCAGGGCCTACGAGCAGTACTTC.

The chain recombines TRBV2 with TRBJ1-6, with D possibly being TRBD1 (5 bases). Germline V lookup: CDR1 SNHLY, CDR2 FYNNEI. V lost 0 bases, J lost 10 bases, and 16 bases lay in between. CDR3 length: 16 residues. CDR3 nucleotides: TGTGCCAGCAGTGAAGCGGGGGGGATGCCCGGATCACCCCTCCACTTT. Amino acid sequence: CASSEAGGMPGSPLHF.

This clonotype was recorded at least ten times. The genes are TRBV12-3 or TRBV12-4 and TRBJ1-1; TRBD1 matches 7 bases. This CDR3 has 16 residues. The V and J ends lost 5 bases and 0 bases, in that order; junction bases with no gene match: 9. The CDR3 DNA is TGTGCCAGCAGTCCAAACGGGGGACAGCTGAACACTGAAGCTTTCTTT. Amino acid sequence: CASSPNGGQLNTEAFF.

The chain is built from TRBV4-3 and TRBJ2-2; 10 bases align to TRBD2. The germline CDR1 and CDR2 sequences are LGHNA and YSLEER. V gave up 1 base and J gave up 3 bases; unmatched junction bases: 11. CDR3 length equals 19 residues. CDR3 loop: CASSQGGASGSLDTGELFF. The CDR3 DNA follows: TGCGCCAGCAGCCAAGGGGGCGCTAGCGGGAGCCTGGACACCGGGGAGCTGTTTTTT.

This clonotype was seen repeatedly, ten times or more. CDR3 nucleotide sequence: TGTGCCAGCAGTGTCAACAGGGCAGGCTACAATGAGCAGTTCTTC. It is translated as CASSVNRAGYNEQFF. V gene TRBV6-1 combines with J gene TRBJ2-1; D perhaps matches TRBD1 (6 bases). In germline, CDR1 is MNHNS, CDR2 SASEGT. V was pared by 4 bases and J by 3 bases, with 13 bases between. CDR3 size: 15 residues.

This clonotype was counted many times. The chain uses TRBV7-3 and TRBJ2-3; a weak D match, TRBD2 (6 bases). The germline gives CDR1 SGHTA, CDR2 FQGTGA. Deletions cut 2 bases from V and 5 bases from J, with 14 bases between. This CDR3 has 15 amino acids. In DNA form, the CDR3 reads TGTGCCAGCAGCTTATCCCTCGGGAGTGGAGATACGCAGTATTTT. It is translated as CASSLSLGSGDTQYF.

With regard to this clonotype: A clone one base away is much larger, so this may be a read error. The chain has TRBV7-9 and TRBJ2-1, with D perhaps matching TRBD1 (5 bases). This CDR3 region has 13 residues. V gave up 5 bases and J gave up 9 bases, with 14 bases separating them. Germline values: CDR1 SEHNR, CDR2 FQNEAQ (reference sequence). CDR3 DNA: TGTGCCAGCAGCCCTGCAGGGTCCCGTGAGCAGTTCTTC. It yields the protein CASSPAGSREQFF. The complete variable domain, with remaining parts taken from reference TRBV7-9 and TRBJ2-1, reads DTGVSQNPRHKITKRGQNVTFRCDPISEHNRLYWYRQTLGQGPEFLTYFQNEAQLEKSRLLSDRFSAERPKGSFSTLEIQRTEQGDSAMYLCASSPAGSREQFFGPGTRLTVL.

This clonotype was seen repeatedly, ten times or more. The chain couples TRBV3-1 to TRBJ2-3; D is possibly TRBD2 (6 bases). The CDR3 covers 13 residues. Germline lookup yields CDR1 LGHDT and CDR2 YNNKEL (reference sequence). V was shortened by 5 bases and J by 4 bases, with 10 bases between the two germline ends. The CDR3 DNA is TGTGCCAGCAGCGTGCTAGCGTCAGATACGCAGTATTTT. It codes for CASSVLASDTQYF.

This clonotype was recorded at least ten times. The chain recombines TRBV5-1 with TRBJ1-2, with TRBD1 matching over 7 bases. CDR1 is SGHRS and CDR2 is YFSETQ in the germline V gene. The CDR3 runs 13 residues. J gave up 7 bases and V 4 bases, and 7 bases lay outside the gene matches. DNA for the CDR3: TGCGCCAGCAGCCGGACAGGATACCCTGGCTACACCTTC. Translating gives CASSRTGYPGYTF.

This clonotype was found many times. The chain joins TRBV7-2 to TRBJ1-2; a weak D match, TRBD1 (5 bases). Trimming removed 4 bases at V and 7 bases at J, with 19 bases between. Germline V gene data show CDR1 as SGHTA and CDR2 as FQGNSA. The CDR3 consists of 15 residues. The CDR3 DNA reads as TGTGCCAGCAGCTCCCTAGGAGGAGGGGCGGGTGGCTACACCTTC. It translates to CASSSLGGGAGGYTF.